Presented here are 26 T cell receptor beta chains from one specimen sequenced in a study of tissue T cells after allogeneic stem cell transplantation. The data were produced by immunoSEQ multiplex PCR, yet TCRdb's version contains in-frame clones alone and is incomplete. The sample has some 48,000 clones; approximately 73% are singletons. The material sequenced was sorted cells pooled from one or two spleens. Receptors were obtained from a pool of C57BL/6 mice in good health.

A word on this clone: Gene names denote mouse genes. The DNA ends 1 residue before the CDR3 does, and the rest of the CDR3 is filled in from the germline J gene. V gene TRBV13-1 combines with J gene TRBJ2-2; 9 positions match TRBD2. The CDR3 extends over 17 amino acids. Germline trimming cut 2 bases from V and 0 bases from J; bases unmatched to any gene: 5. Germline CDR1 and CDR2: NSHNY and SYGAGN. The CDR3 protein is CASSESTGGANTGQLYF. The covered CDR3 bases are TGTGCCAGCAGTGAGTCGACTGGGGGTGCAAACACCGGGCAGCTCTAC.

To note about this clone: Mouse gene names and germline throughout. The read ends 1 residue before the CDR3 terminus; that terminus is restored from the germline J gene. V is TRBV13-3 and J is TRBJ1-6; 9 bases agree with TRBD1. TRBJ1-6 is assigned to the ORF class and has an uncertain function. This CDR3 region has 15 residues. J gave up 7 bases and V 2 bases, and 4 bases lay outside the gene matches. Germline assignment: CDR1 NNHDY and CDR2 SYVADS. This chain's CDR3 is CASSEGTGRNSPLYF. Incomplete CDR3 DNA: TGTGCCAGCAGTGAAGGGACAGGGAGGAATTCGCCCCTCTAC.

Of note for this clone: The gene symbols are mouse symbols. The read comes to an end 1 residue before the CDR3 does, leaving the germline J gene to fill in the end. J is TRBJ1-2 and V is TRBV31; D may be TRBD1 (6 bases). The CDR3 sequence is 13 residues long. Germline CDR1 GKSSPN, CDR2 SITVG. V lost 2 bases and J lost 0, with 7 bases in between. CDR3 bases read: TGTGCCTGGAGTGGGGACACAAACTCCGACTACACC. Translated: CAWSGDTNSDYT. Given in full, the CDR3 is CAWSGDTNSDYTF.

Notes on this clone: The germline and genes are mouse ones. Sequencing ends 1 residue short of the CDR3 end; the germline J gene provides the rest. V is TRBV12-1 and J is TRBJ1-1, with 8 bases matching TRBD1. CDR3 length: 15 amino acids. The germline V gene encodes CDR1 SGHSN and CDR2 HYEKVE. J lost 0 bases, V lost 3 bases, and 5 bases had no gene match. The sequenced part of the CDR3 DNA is TGTGCCAGCTCTGCGACAGGGGCTTCAAACACAGAAGTCTTC. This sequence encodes CASSATGASNTEVF. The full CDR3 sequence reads CASSATGASNTEVFF. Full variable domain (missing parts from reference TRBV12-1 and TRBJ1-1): DSGVVQSPRHIIKEKGGRSVLTCIPISGHSNVVWYQQTLGKELKFLIQHYEKVERDKGFLPSRFSVQQFDDYHSEMNMSALELEDSAMYFCASSATGASNTEVFFGKGTRLTVV.

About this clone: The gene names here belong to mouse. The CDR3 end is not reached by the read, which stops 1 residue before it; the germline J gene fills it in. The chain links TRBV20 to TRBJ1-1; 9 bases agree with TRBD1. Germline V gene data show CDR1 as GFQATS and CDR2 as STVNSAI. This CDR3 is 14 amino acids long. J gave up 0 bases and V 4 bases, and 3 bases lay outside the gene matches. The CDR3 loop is CGANRGPTNTEVFF. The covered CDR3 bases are TGTGGTGCTAACAGGGGGCCTACAAACACAGAAGTCTTC.

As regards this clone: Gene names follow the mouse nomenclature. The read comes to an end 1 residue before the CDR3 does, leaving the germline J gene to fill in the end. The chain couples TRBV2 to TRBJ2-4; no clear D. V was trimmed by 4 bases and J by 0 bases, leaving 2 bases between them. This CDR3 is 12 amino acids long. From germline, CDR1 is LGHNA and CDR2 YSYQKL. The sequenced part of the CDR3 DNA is TGTGCCAGCAGCCGGAGTCAAAACACCTTGTAC. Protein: CASSRSQNTLY. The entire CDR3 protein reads CASSRSQNTLYF.

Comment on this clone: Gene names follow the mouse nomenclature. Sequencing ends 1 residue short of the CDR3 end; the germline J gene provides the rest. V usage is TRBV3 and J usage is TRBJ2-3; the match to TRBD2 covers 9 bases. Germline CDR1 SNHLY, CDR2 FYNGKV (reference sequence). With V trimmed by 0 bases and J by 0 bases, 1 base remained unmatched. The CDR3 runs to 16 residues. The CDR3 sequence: CASSLALGGSAETLYF. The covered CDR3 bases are TGTGCCAGCAGCTTAGCACTGGGGGGTAGTGCAGAAACGCTGTAT.

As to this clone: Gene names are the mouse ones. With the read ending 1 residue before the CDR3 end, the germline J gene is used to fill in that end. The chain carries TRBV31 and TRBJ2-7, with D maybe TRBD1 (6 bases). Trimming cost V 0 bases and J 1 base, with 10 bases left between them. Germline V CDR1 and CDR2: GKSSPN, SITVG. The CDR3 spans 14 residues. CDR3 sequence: CAWSLARGSYEQYF. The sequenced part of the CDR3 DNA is TGTGCCTGGAGTCTAGCAAGGGGGTCCTATGAACAGTAC.

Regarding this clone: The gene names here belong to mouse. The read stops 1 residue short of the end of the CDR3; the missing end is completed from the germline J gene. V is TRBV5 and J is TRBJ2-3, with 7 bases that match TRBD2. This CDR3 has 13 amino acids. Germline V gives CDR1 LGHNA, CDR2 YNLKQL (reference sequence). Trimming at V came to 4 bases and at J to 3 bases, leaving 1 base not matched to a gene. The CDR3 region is CASSRGGAETLYF. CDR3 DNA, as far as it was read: TGTGCCAGCAGCCGGGGGGGGGCAGAAACGCTGTAT.

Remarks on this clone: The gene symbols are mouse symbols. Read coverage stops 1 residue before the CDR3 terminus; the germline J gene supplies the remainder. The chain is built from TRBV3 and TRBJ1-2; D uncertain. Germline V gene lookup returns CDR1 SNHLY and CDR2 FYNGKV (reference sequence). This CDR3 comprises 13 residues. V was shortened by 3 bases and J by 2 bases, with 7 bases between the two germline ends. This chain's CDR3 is CASSFGQNSDYTF. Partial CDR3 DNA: TGTGCCAGCAGCTTCGGTCAGAACTCCGACTACACC.

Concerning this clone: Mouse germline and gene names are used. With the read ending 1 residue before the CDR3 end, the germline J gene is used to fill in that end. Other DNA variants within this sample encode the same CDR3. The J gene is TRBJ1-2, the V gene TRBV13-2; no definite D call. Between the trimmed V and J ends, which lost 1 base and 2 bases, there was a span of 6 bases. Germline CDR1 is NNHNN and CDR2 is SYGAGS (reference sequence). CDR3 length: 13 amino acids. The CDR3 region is CASGDRGNSDYTF. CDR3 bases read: TGTGCCAGCGGTGATAGAGGGAACTCCGACTACACC.

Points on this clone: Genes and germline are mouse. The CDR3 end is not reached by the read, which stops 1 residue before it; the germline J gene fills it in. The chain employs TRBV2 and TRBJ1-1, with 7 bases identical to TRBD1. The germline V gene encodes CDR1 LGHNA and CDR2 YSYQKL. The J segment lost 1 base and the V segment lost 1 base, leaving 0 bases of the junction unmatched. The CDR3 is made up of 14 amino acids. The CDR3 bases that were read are TGTGCCAGCAGCCAAGGGACAGGGAACACAGAAGTCTTC. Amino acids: CASSQGTGNTEVF. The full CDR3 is CASSQGTGNTEVFF.

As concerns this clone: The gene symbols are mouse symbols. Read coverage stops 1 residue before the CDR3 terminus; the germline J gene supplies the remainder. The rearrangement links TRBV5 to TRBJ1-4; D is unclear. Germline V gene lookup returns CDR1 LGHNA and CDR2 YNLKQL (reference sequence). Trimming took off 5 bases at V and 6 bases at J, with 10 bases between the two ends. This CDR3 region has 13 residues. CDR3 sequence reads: CASSARGDERLFF. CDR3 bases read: TGTGCCAGCAGCGCCCGGGGTGACGAAAGATTATTT.

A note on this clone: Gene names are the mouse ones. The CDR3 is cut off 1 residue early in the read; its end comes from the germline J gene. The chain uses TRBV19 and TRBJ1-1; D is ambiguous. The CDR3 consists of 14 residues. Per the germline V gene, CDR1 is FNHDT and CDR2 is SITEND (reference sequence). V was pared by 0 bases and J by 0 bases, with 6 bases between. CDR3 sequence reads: CASSIADANTEVFF. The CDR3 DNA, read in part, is TGTGCCAGCAGTATAGCTGATGCAAACACAGAAGTCTTC.

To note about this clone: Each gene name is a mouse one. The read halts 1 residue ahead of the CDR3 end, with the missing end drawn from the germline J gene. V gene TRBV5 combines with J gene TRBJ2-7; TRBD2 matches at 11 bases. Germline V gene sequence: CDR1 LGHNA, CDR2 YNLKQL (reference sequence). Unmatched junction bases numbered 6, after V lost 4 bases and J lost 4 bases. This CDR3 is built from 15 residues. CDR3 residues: CASSRRRDWGYEQYF. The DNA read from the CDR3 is TGTGCCAGCAGCCGAAGACGGGACTGGGGGTATGAACAGTAC.

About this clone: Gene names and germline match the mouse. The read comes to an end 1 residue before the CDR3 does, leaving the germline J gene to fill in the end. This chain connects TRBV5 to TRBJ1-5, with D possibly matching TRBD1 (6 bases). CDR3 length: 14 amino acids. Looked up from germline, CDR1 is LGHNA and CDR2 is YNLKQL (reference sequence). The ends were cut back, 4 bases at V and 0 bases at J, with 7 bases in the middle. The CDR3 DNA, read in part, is TGTGCCAGCAGCCTGGACAGTAACAACCAGGCTCCGCTT. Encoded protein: CASSLDSNNQAPL. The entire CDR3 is CASSLDSNNQAPLF.

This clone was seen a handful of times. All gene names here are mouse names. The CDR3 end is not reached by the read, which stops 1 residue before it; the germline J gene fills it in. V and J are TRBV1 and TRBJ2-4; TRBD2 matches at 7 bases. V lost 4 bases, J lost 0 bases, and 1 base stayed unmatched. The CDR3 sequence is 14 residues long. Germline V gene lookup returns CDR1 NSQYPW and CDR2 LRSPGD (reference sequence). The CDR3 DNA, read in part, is TGCACCTGCAGTGAGACTGGGAGTCAAAACACCTTGTAC. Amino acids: CTCSETGSQNTLY. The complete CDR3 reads CTCSETGSQNTLYF.

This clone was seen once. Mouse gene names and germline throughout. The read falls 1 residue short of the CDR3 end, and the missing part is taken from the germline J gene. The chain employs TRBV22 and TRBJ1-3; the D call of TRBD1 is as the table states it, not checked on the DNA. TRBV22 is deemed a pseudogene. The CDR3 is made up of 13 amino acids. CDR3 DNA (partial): TGTGCCAGCCGACAGGGGGTTGGAAATACGCTCTAT. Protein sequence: CASRQGVGNTLY. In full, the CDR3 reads CASRQGVGNTLYF.

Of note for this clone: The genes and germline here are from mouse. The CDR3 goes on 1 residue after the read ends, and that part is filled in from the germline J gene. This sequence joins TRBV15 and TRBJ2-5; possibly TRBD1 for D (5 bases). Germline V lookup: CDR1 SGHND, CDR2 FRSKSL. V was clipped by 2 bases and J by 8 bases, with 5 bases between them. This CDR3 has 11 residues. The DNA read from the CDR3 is TGTGCCAGCAGTTTAAGGGGCACCCAGTAC. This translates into CASSLRGTQY. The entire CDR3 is CASSLRGTQYF.

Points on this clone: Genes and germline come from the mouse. CDR3 DNA (partial): TGTGCTAGCAGTTTGGGGGGGGCGCAGGGCACAGAAGTCTTC. Its protein is CASSLGGAQGTEVF. The full CDR3 is CASSLGGAQGTEVFF. The chain couples TRBV29 to TRBJ1-1; a possible D gene is TRBD1 (6 bases). The CDR3 end lies 1 residue beyond the end of the read and is filled in from the germline J gene. Germline assignment: CDR1 MSHET and CDR2 SYDVDS. The CDR3 length is 15 residues. V was clipped by 3 bases and J by 4 bases, with 15 bases between them.

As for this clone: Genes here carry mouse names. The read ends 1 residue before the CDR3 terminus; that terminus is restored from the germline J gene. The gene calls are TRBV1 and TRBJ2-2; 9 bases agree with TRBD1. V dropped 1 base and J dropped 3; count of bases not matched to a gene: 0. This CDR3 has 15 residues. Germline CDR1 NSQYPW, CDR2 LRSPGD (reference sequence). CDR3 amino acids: CTCSAGTGDTGQLYF. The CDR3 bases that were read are TGCACCTGCAGTGCAGGGACAGGGGACACCGGGCAGCTCTAC.

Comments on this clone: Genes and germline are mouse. CDR3 DNA (partial): TGTGCCAGCAGCCATGGGACTGGGGGGGACCAAGACACCCAGTAC. Translation gives CASSHGTGGDQDTQY. The whole CDR3 protein reads CASSHGTGGDQDTQYF. The chain uses TRBV5 and TRBJ2-5; 13 bases line up with TRBD2. The read ends 1 residue shy of where the CDR3 ends; the end is completed using the germline J gene. V was clipped by 3 bases and J by 1 base; unmatched bases: 1. The length of the CDR3 is 16 residues. Germline V gives CDR1 LGHNA, CDR2 YNLKQL (reference sequence).

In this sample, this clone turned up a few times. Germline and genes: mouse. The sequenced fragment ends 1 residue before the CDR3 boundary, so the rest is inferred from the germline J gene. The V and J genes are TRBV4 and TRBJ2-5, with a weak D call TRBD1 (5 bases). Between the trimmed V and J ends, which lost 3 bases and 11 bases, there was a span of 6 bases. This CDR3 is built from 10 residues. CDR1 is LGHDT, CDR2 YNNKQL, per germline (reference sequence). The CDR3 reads CASSYRDQYF. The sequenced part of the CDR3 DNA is TGTGCCAGCAGCTACAGGGACCAGTAC.

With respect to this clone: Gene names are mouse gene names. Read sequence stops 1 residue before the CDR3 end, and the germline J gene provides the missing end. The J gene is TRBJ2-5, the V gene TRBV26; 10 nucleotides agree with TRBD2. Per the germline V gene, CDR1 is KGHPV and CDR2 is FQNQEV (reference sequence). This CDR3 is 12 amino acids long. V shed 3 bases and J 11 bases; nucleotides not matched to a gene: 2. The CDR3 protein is CASSLDWGVQYF. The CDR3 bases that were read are TGTGCCAGCAGTCTCGACTGGGGGGTCCAGTAC. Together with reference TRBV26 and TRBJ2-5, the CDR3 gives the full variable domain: NSKVIQTPRYLVKGQGQKAKMRCIPEKGHPVVFWYQQNKNNEFKFLINFQNQEVLQQIDMTEKRFSAECPSNSPCSLEIQSSEAGDSALYLCASSLDWGVQYFGPGTRLLVL.

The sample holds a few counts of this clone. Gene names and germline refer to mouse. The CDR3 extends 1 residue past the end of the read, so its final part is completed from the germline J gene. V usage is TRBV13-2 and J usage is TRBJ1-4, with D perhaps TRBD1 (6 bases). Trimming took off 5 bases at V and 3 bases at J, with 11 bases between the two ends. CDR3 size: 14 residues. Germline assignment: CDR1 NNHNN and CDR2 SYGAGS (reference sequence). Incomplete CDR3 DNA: TGTGCCAGCGGCTCCGGGACACCCAACGAAAGATTATTT. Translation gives CASGSGTPNERLF. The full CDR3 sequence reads CASGSGTPNERLFF.

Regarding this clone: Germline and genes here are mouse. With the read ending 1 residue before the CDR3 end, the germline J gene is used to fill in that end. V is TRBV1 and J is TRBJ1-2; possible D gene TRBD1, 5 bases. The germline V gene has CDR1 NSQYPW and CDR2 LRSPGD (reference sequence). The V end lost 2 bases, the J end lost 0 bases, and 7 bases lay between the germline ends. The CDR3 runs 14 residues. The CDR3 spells CTCSAQGSNSDYTF. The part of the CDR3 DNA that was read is TGCACCTGCAGTGCACAGGGTTCAAACTCCGACTACACC.